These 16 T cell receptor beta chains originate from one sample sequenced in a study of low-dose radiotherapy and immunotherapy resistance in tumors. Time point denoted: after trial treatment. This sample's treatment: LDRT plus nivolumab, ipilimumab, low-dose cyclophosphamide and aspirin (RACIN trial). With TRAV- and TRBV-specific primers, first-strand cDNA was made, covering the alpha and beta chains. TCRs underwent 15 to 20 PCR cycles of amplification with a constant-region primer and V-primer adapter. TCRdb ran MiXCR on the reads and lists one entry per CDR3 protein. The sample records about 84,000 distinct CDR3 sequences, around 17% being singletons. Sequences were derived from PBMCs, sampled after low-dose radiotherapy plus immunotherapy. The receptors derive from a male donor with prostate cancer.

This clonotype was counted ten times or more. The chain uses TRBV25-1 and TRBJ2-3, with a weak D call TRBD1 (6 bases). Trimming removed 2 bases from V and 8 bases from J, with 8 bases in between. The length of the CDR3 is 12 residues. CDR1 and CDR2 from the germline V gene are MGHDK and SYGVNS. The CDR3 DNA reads TGTGCCAGCAGTGAACTAGGGGGTACGCAGTATTTT. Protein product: CASSELGGTQYF.

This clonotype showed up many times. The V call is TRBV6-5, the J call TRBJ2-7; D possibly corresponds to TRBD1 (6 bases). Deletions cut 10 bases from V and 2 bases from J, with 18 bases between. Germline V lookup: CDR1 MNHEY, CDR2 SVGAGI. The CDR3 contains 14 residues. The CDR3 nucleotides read TGTGCCACAGCTTTACAGGGTGGCCCCTACGAGCAGTACTTC. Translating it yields CATALQGGPYEQYF.

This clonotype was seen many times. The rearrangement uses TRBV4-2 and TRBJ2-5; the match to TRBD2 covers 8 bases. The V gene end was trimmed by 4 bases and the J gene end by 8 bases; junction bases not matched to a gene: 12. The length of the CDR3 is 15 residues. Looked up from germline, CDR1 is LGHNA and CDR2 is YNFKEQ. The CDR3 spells CASSRGTGGGETQYF. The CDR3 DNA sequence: TGTGCCAGCAGCCGAGGAACGGGGGGGGGAGAAACCCAGTACTTC.

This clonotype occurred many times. DNA for the CDR3: TGTGCCAGCAGTTTATCCGGGAGGGCCACAGATACGCAGTATTTT. Translation: CASSLSGRATDTQYF. The chain carries TRBV28 and TRBJ2-3, with 8 bases aligning to TRBD2. Germline CDR1 is MDHEN and CDR2 is SYDVKM. Germline trimming cut 1 base from V and 2 bases from J; bases unmatched to any gene: 2. This CDR3 is 15 amino acids long.

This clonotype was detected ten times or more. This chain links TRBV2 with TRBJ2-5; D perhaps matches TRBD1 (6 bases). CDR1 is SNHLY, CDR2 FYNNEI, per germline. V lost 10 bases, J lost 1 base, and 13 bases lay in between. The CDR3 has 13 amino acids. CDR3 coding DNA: TGTGCCATCCATAGGACAGTCCAAGAGACCCAGTACTTC. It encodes CAIHRTVQETQYF.

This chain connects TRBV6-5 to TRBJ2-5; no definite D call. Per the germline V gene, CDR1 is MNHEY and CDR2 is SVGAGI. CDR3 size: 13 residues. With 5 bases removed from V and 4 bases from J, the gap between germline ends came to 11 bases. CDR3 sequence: CASSVSPGETQYF. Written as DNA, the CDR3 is TGTGCCAGCAGTGTATCACCGGGAGAGACCCAGTACTTC.

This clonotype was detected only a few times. The CDR3 DNA follows: TGCGCCAGCAGCCCCGAACGGGGAAAAGAGACCCAGTACTTC. Amino acid sequence: CASSPERGKETQYF. V usage is TRBV5-1 and J usage is TRBJ2-5, with D tentatively TRBD2 (5 bases). From germline, CDR1 is SGHRS and CDR2 YFSETQ. V lost 4 bases, J lost 3 bases, and 13 bases lay in between. The CDR3 extends over 14 amino acids.

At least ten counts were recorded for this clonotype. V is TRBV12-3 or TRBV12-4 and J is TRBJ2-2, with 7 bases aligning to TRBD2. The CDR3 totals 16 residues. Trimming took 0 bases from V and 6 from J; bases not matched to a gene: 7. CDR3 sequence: CASSLAGGPGSGELFF. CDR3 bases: TGTGCCAGCAGTTTAGCGGGAGGGCCGGGATCCGGGGAGCTGTTTTTT.

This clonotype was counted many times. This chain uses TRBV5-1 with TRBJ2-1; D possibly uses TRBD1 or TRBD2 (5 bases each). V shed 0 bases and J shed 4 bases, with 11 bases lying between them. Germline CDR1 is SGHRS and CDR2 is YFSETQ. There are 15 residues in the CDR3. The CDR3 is CASSLDAGRYNEQFF. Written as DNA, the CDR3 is TGCGCCAGCAGCTTGGACGCAGGGAGATACAATGAGCAGTTCTTC.

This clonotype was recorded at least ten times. The CDR3 region has the DNA TGTGCCAGCAGTTCCACCAGCTGGGACAGGGTACGCGAGCAGTACTTC. Its translation is CASSSTSWDRVREQYF. The chain combines TRBV28 with TRBJ2-7; 9 bases are shared with TRBD1. Looked up from germline, CDR1 is MDHEN and CDR2 is SYDVKM. The CDR3 runs to 16 residues. Germline trimming cut 4 bases from V and 6 bases from J; bases unmatched to any gene: 13. The entire variable domain, with the rest obtained from reference TRBV28 and TRBJ2-7, is as follows: DVKVTQSSRYLVKRTGEKVFLECVQDMDHENMFWYRQDPGLGLRLIYFSYDVKMKEKGDIPEGYSVSREKKERFSLILESASTNQTSMYLCASSSTSWDRVREQYFGPGTRLTVT.

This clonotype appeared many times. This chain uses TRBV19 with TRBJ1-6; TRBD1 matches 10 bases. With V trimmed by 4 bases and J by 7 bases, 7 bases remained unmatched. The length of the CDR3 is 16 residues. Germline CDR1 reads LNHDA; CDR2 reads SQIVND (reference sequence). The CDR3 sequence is CASSTGQGLTNSPLHF. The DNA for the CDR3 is TGTGCCAGTAGTACGGGACAGGGGCTAACCAATTCACCCCTCCACTTT. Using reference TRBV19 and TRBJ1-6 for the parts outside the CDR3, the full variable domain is DGGITQSPKYLFRKEGQNVTLSCEQNLNHDAMYWYRQDPGQGLRLIYYSQIVNDFQKGDIAEGYSVSREKKESFPLTVTSAQKNPTAFYLCASSTGQGLTNSPLHFGNGTRLTVT.

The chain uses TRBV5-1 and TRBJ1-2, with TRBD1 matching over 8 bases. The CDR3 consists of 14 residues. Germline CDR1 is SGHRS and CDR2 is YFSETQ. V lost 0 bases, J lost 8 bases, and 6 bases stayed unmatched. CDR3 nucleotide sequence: TGCGCCAGCAGCTTGGCCGGACAGGGCGGCGGCTACACCTTC. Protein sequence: CASSLAGQGGGYTF.

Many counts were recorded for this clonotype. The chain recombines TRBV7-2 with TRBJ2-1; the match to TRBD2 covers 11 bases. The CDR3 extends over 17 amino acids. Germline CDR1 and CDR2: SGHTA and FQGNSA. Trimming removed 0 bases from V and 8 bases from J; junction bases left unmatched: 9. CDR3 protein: CASSLAVRTSGFYEQFF. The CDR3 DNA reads TGTGCCAGCAGCTTAGCCGTTCGGACTAGCGGGTTTTATGAGCAGTTCTTC.

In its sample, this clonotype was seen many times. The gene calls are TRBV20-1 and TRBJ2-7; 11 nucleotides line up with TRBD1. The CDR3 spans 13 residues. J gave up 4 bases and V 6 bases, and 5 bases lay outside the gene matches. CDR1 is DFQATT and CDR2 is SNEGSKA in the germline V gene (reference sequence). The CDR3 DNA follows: TGCAGTGCGAGGGACAGGGGGAGGTACGAGCAGTACTTC. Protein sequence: CSARDRGRYEQYF.

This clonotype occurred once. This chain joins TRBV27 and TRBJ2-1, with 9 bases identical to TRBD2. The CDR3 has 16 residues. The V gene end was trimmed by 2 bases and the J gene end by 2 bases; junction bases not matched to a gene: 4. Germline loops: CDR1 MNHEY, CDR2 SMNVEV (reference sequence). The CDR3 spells CASSLDGGRAYNEQFF. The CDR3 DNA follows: TGTGCCAGCAGTTTAGACGGCGGGAGGGCCTACAATGAGCAGTTCTTC.

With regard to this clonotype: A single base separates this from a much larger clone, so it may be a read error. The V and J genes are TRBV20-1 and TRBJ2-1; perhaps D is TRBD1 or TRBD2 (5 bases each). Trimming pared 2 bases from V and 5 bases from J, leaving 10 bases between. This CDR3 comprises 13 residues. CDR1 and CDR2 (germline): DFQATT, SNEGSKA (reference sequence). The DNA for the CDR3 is TGCAGTGCTAGACCTCGGGACGACAATGAGCAGTTCTTC. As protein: CSARPRDDNEQFF.